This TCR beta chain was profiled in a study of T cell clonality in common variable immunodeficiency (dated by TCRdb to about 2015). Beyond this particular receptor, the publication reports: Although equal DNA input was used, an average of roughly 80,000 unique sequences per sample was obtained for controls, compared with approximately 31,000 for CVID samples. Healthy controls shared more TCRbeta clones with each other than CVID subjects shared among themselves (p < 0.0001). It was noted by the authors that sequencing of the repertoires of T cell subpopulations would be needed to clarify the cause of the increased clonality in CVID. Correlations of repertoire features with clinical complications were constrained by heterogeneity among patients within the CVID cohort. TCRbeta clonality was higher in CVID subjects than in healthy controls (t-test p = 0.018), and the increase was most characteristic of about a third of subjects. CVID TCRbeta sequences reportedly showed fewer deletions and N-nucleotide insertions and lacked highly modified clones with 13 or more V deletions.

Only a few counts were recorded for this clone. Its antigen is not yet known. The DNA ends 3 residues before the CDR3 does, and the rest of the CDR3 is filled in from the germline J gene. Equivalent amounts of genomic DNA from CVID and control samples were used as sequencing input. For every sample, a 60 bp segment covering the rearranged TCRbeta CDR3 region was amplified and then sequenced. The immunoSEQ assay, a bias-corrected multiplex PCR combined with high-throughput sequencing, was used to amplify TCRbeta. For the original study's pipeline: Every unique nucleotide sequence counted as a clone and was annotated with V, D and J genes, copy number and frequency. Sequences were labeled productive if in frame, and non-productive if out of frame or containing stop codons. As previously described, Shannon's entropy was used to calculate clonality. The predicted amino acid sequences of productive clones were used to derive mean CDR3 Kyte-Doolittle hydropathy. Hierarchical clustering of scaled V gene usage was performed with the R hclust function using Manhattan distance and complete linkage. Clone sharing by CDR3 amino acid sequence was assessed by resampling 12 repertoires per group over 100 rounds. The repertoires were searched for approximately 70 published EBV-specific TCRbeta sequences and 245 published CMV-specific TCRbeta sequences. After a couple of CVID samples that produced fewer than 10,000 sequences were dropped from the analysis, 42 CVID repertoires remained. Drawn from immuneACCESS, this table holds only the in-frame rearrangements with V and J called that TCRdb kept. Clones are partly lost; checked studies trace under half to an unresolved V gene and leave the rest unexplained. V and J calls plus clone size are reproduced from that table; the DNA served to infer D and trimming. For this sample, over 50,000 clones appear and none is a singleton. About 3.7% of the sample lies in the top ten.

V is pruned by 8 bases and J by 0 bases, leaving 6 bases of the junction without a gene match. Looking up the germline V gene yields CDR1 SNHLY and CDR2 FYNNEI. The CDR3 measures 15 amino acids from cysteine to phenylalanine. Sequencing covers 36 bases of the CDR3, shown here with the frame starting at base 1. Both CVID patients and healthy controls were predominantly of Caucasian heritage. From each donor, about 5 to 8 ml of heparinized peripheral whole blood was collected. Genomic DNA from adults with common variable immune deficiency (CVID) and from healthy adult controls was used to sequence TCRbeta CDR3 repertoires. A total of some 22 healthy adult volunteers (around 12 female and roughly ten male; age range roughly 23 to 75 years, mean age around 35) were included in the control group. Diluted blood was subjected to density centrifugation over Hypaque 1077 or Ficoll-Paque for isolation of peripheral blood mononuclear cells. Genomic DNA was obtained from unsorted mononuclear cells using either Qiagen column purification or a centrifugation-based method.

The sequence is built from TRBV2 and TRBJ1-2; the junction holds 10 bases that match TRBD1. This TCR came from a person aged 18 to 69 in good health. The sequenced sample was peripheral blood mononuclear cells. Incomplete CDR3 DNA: TGTGCCAGCGAGGGACAGGGGTACCCTAACTATGGC. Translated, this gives CASEGQGYPNYG. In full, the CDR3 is CASEGQGYPNYGYTF.